The T cell receptor beta chain described here comes from a study of spatial heterogeneity in lung cancer (dated by TCRdb to the late 2010s). General notes on the study: Samples were obtained from roughly 72 patients with early-stage, untreated non-small cell lung cancer from the lung TRACERx cohort. TCR alpha and beta repertoires were quantitatively compared across multiple tumor regions, matched nontumor lung and blood in non-small cell lung cancer. The study linked features of the TCR repertoire to counts of nonsynonymous mutations, which were determined by whole-exome sequencing of tumor tissue. Follow-up PBMC samples were sequenced whenever available, with the median time to follow-up being around 25 months after resection. In the raw uncorrected reads, each unique combination of TCR and UMI appeared more than ten times on average. At surgery, hundreds of tumor regions, 61 to 65 matched nontumor lung samples and 56 PBMC samples were TCR-sequenced for both alpha and beta chains. Beta-chain transcripts were consistently detected in greater numbers than alpha-chain transcripts, which likely reflected higher beta-chain transcript abundance.

The meaning of the sample's time point label: blood at routine non-recurrence follow-up after resection. Without any cell sorting, TCR sequencing was performed on whole RNA extracted either from tumor and nontumor lung tissue or from cryopreserved PBMC samples. Only patients for whom sufficient RNA was available from at least two tumor regions were selected for TCR sequencing. CDR1 and CDR2, per the germline V gene, are MDHEN and SYDVKM. The CDR3 spans 12 residues, from the cysteine through the phenylalanine. Only CDR3 DNA is held: 36 bases, read in frame from base 1. V drops 3 bases and J drops 6 bases, leaving 6 bases in between. The study at large found these results: Ubiquitous expanded tumor TCRs showed up in blood more often at tumor resection than at routine follow-up. Only 15 or so patients were included in the comparisons of baseline and follow-up blood repertoires. Additional single-cell paired TCR alpha and beta sequencing was considered necessary to confirm, at a functional level, the hypothesis that regional TCRs recognize regional mutations.

Receptor libraries were prepared by 5' RACE. Sequencing instrument: NextSeq 500. In the TCR library protocol, a unique molecular identifier was attached to each TCR cDNA molecule so that PCR and sequencing errors could be corrected. Per the authors' processing: TCR identification, UMI-based error correction and CDR3 extraction were all carried out with Decombinator tools. TCRs above a frequency of 2 per 1,000, corresponding to the top 1% of the tumor frequency distribution, were defined as expanded. Renyi diversity was calculated using the R vegan package after each repertoire was subsampled 100 times to 5,000 TCRs. To build CDR3 similarity networks, amino acid triplet string-kernel similarity was used, and CDR3s were connected when their pairwise similarity was above 0.82. Using fastp trimming at Q25 and MiXCR clonotype assembly, TCRdb reanalyzed the public sequencing data and kept in-frame beta chains. Identical CDR3 proteins give one entry, which carries the most common genes and DNA. TCRdb, not the original authors, processed these V and J calls. The sample table lists tens of thousands of distinct CDR3 sequences, around 7.7% of them with a count of one. The top ten clones comprise 35% to 45% of the sample.

This clonotype was seen a few times. Its antigen target is currently unknown. No base quality values were provided; no much bigger clone lies one nucleotide off. The sample consisted of PBMCs, taken at follow-up. The TCR comes from a female donor with early-stage non-small cell lung cancer. The chain is assembled from TRBV28 and TRBJ2-1, and TRBD1 may be the D gene, going by 5 matching bases. The CDR3 here reads CASSFQGNEQFF. The DNA sequence is as follows: TGTGCCAGCAGTTTCCAGGGCAATGAGCAGTTCTTC.